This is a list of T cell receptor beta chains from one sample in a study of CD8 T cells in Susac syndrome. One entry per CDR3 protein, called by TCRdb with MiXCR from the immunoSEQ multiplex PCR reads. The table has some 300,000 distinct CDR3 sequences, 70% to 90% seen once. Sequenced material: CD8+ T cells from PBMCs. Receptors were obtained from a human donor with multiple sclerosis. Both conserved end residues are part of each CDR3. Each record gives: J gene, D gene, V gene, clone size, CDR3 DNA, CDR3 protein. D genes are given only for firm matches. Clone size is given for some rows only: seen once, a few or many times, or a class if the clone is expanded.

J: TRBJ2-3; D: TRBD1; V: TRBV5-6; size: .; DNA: TGTGCCAGCAGCTACCGGGACAGGAGCACAGATACGCAGTATTTT; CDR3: CASSYRDRSTDTQYF
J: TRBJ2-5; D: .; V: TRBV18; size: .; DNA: TGTGCCAGCTCACCATCATGGGGGAAAGAGACCCAGTACTTC; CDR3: CASSPSWGKETQYF
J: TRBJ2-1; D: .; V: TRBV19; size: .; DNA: TGTGCCAGTAGTATAGACCCCCCGGGAAGCTCCTACAATGAGCAGTTCTTC; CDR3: CASSIDPPGSSYNEQFF
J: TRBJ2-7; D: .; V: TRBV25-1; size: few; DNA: TGTGCCAGCAGTGAAGGTGGGGCAGGTGACGAGCAGTACTTC; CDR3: CASSEGGAGDEQYF
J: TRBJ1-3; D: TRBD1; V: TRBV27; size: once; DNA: TGTGCCAGCAGTCCCTTGGTGCAGGGGGCGTCTCACACCATATATTTT; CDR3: CASSPLVQGASHTIYF
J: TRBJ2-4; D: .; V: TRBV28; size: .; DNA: TGTGCCAGCAGTTTCCCATCCGGAGGGGGGGCATACATTCAGTACTTC; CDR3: CASSFPSGGGAYIQYF
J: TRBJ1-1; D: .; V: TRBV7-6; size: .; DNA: TGTGCCAGCAGCTTCGAAGGCGGCGCTGAAGCTTTCTTT; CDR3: CASSFEGGAEAFF
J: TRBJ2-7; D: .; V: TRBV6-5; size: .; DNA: TGTGCCAGCAGCGAGGGGACGGGGAGCTCCTACGGGCAGTACTTC; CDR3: CASSEGTGSSYGQYF
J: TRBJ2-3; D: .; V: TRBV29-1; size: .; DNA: TGCAGCGTTGAGTGGCGGGAAAGGTGGAGCACAGATACGCAGTATTTT; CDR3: CSVEWRERWSTDTQYF
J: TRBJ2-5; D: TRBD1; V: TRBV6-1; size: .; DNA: TGTGCCAGCAGAGGTGCCTTACCTGGGACAGTACAAGAGACCCAGTACTTC; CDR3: CASRGALPGTVQETQYF
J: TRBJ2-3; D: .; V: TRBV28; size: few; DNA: TGTGCCAGCAGTCTCCCGGGCACGCAGTATTTT; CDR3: CASSLPGTQYF
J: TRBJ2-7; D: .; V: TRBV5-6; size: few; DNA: TGTGCCAGCAATATCCGGGGGAGCTCCTACGAGCAGTACTTC; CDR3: CASNIRGSSYEQYF
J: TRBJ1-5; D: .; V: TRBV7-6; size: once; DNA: TGTGCCAGCAGCACCGGGCCGGCAGGGCAGCCCCAGCATTTT; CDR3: CASSTGPAGQPQHF
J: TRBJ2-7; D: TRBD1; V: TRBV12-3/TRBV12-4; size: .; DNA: TGTGCCAGCAGAAACCCCGGGACAGGCCTTCAGTACTTC; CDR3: CASRNPGTGLQYF
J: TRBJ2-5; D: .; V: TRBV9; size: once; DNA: TGTGCCAGCAGCCCGTGGGGGGATATCCAAGAGACCCAGTACTTC; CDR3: CASSPWGDIQETQYF
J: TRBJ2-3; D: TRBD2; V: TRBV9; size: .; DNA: TGTGCCAGCAGCGTAGAGTGGACTAGCGGCCCTGATACGCAGTATTTT; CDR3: CASSVEWTSGPDTQYF
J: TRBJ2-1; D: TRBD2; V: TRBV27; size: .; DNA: TGTGCCAGCAGGATGGGACTAGCGGTTAACAATGGGCAGTTCTTC; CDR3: CASRMGLAVNNGQFF
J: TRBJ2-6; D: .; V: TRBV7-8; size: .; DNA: TGTGCCAGCAGCTTAAGGACGGGGAGCTCTGGGGCCAACGTCCTGACTTTC; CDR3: CASSLRTGSSGANVLTF
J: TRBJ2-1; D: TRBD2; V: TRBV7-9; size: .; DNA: TGTGCCAGCAGCCATCTACTAGCGGGAGATCGAGGTGAGCAGTTCTTC; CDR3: CASSHLLAGDRGEQFF
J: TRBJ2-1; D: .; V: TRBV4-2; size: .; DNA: TGTGCCAGCAGCCAAGCCCCCGCCGGGTCCTACAATGAGCAGTTCTTC; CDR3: CASSQAPAGSYNEQFF
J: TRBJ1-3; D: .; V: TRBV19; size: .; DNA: TGTGCCAGTAGTATAGTGAGCGTCGGAAACACCATATATTTT; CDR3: CASSIVSVGNTIYF
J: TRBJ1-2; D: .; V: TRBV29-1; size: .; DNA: TGCAGCGTTGTGGACAGCAACTATGGCTACACCTTC; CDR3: CSVVDSNYGYTF
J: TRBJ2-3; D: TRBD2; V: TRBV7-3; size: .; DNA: TGTGCCAGCAGCCCCCCTGAAGCGGGAGCCGCAGATACGCAGTATTTT; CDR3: CASSPPEAGAADTQYF
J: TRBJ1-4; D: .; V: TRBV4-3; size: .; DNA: TGCGCCAGCAGCCAAGACGGGGCAGGGACTAATGAAAAACTGTTTTTT; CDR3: CASSQDGAGTNEKLFF
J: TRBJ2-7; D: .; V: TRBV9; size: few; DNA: TGTGCCAGCAGCGTAGGTTCGGGGACCTACGAGCAGTACTTC; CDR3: CASSVGSGTYEQYF
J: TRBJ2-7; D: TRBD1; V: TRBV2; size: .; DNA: TGTGCCAGCTCCGATATAGAAGTGGGGACAGAAGAAGACGAGCAGTACTTC; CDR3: CASSDIEVGTEEDEQYF
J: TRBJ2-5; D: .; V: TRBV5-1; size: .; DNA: TGCGCCAGCAGCTTGGTCAGGTTCGGGGAGACCCAGTACTTC; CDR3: CASSLVRFGETQYF
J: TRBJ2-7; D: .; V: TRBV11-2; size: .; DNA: TGTGCCAGCAGCTTAGATTCTAGGGTTTCCTACGAGCAGTACTTC; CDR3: CASSLDSRVSYEQYF
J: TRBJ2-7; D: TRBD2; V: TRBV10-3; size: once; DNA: TGTGCCACCAGTGATCCTAGCGGCCGCTCCTACGAGCAGTACTTC; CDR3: CATSDPSGRSYEQYF
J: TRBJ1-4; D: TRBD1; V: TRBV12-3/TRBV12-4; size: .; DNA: TGTGCCAGCAGGACAGGGGGAAGAAATGAAAAACTGTTTTTT; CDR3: CASRTGGRNEKLFF
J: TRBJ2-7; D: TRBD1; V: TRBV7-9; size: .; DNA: TGTGCCAGCAGCCCACCACAGGGGTCGACTCAAGTCGACGAGCAGTACTTC; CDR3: CASSPPQGSTQVDEQYF
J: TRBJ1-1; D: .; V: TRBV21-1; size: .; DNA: TGTGCCAGCAGCAAAGTCGGCGTCGGGGGCACTGAAGCTTTCTTT; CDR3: CASSKVGVGGTEAFF
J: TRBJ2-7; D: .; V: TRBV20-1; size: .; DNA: TGCAGTGCTAGAGCCCCGGAGGCTTCCTACGAGCAGTACTTC; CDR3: CSARAPEASYEQYF
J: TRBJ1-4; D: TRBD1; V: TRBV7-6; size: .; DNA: TGTGCCAGCAGCTTAAGTGTAAGGGACAGCGATGAAAAACTGTTTTTT; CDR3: CASSLSVRDSDEKLFF
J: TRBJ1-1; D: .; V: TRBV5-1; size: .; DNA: TGCGCCAGCAGAGATAGGACCGTAGAGTACACTGAAGCTTTCTTT; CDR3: CASRDRTVEYTEAFF
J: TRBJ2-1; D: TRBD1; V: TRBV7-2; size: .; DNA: TGTGCCAGCAGCCGCGACAGGGCGGTGAATGAGCAGTTCTTC; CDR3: CASSRDRAVNEQFF
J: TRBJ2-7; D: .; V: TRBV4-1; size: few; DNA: TGCGCCAGCAGCCAAGATCCTGTTTTGTTCTACGAGCAGTACTTC; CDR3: CASSQDPVLFYEQYF
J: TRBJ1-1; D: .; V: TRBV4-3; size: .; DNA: TGCGCCAGCAGCCAAGGGTGGGAGGAAGCTTTCTTT; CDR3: CASSQGWEEAFF
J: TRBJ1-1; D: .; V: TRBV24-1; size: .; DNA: TGTGCCACCAGTGTTACAGGGTCGAACACTGAAGCTTTCTTT; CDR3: CATSVTGSNTEAFF
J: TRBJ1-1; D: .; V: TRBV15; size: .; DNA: TGTGCCACCACCCCGACCCGGTTGGGTCCTGAAGCTTTCTTT; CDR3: CATTPTRLGPEAFF
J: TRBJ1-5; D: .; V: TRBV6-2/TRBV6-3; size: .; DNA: TGTGCCAGCAGTTTGGTCTGGGGTGGCAATCAGCCCCAGCATTTT; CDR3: CASSLVWGGNQPQHF
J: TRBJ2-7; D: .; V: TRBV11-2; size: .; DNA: TGTGCCAGCAGCTCGTCTCCTGCGCCCTACGAGCAGTACTTC; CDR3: CASSSSPAPYEQYF
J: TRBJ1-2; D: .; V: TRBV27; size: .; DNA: TGTGCCAGCAGTTTTAATCCGGTGAACTATGGCTACACCTTC; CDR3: CASSFNPVNYGYTF
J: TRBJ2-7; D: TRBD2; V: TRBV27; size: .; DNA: TGTGCCAGCAGTCCAACTAGCGGGGTCTGGGAGGAGCAGTACTTC; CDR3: CASSPTSGVWEEQYF
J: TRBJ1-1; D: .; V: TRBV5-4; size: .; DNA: TGTGCCAGCAGCCCCGGGTTTTGGGACACTGAAGCTTTCTTT; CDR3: CASSPGFWDTEAFF
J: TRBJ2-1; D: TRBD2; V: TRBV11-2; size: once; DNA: TGTGCCAGCAGCTTAGTTTTAGCGGGCGATAATGAGCAGTTCTTC; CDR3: CASSLVLAGDNEQFF
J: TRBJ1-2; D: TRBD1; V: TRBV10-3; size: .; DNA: TGTGCCATCAGTCCGGACAGGGGGTCGCTCAGCGGCTACACCTTC; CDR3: CAISPDRGSLSGYTF
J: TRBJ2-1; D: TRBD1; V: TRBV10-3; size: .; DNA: TGTGCCATCAGGCCGGGACAGCACAATGAGCAGTTCTTC; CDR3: CAIRPGQHNEQFF